This record concerns one TCR beta chain sequence. Trimming pared 0 bases from V and 5 bases from J, leaving 13 bases between. CDR3 length equals 15 residues. The germline V gene has CDR1 LGHNA and CDR2 YNFKEQ. This specimen comes from a study of blood T cell repertoires in COVID-19. Profiled with immunoSEQ multiplex PCR; TCRdb holds only in-frame clones, not every one. Of over 250,000 clones listed, 83% were seen once; the top ten hold approximately 10%. The chain combines TRBV4-2 with TRBJ2-5; weak D call: TRBD2 (7 bases). The specimen sequenced was peripheral blood. The TCR was taken from a woman aged 45 to 65 who had recovered from COVID-19. In DNA, the CDR3 is TGTGCCAGCAGCCAAGAAAGGGGGGGAGGTGAGACCCAGTACTTC. This encodes CASSQERGGGETQYF.